This is a list of T cell receptor beta chains from one sample in a study of T-cell memory formation after mild COVID-19. TCRdb fed the 5' RACE reads into MiXCR, producing one record per CDR3 protein. The sample lists approximately 480,000 distinct CDR3 sequences, around a sixth occurring once. Sequenced input: PBMCs or a T cell subset sorted from them (not recorded which). These receptors were taken from an adult woman who had mild COVID-19 (a few samples of this study predate the infection). Cell type and time point are not known. Both conserved end residues are part of each CDR3. A D gene is named only where the DNA matches it firmly. Not every row has a clone size; where given, it reads once, few, many or a size class.

j_gene | abundance | d_gene | v_gene | CDR3nt | CDR3aa
TRBJ2-7 | few | . | TRBV25-1 | TGTGCCAGCAGTTGGTCGGACAGCTCCTACGAGCAGTACTTC | CASSWSDSSYEQYF
TRBJ2-7 | many | . | TRBV30 | TGTGCCTGGAGTCTCGGCTTCTACGAGCAGTACTTC | CAWSLGFYEQYF
TRBJ2-3 | . | TRBD2 | TRBV4-2 | TGTGCCAGCAGCCAAGATGGGCTAGCGGGGAGCACAGATACGCAGTATTTT | CASSQDGLAGSTDTQYF
TRBJ2-7 | . | TRBD1 | TRBV20-1 | TGCAGTGCTACAGGGGGCCCCACCTACGAGCAGTACTTC | CSATGGPTYEQYF
TRBJ2-7 | . | . | TRBV10-3 | TGTGCCATCAGCCCGGGGACCGGACATCCTTACGAGCAGTACTTC | CAISPGTGHPYEQYF
TRBJ1-2 | . | . | TRBV7-8 | TGTGCCAGCAGCTTAGCGCACGGGGGACCCTATGGCTACACCTTC | CASSLAHGGPYGYTF
TRBJ2-7 | . | . | TRBV18 | TGTGCCAGCTCAGTCACGCGGGGCTACGAGCAGTACTTC | CASSVTRGYEQYF
TRBJ2-1 | . | . | TRBV7-9 | TGTGCCAGCAGCGTAGGACTATCCCAGACTTCATTC | CASSVGLSQTSF
TRBJ2-2 | . | TRBD1 | TRBV7-9 | TGTGCCAGCTCGGGGACAGGTCGGAACACCGGGGAGCTGTTTTTT | CASSGTGRNTGELFF
TRBJ2-2 | . | . | TRBV6-1 | TGTGCCAGCAGTGAACTTGGCGGGGAGCTGTTTTTT | CASSELGGELFF
TRBJ1-4 | many | . | TRBV5-1 | TGCGCCAGCAGCTTGGCCGTTATTGGGACGGAACCAACTAATGAAAAACTGTTTTTT | CASSLAVIGTEPTNEKLFF
TRBJ2-7 | many | TRBD2 | TRBV9 | TGTGCCAGCAGCGTCGGGGGGGGGAACCGTATCAACGAGCAGTACTTC | CASSVGGGNRINEQYF
TRBJ1-4 | few | . | TRBV18 | TGTGCCAGCTCACGCCCCGGCAATTCTGAAAAACTGTTTTTT | CASSRPGNSEKLFF
TRBJ2-7 | . | . | TRBV2 | TGTGCCAGCAGACAGGGCGGGTTATACGAGCAGTACTTC | CASRQGGLYEQYF
TRBJ1-3 | . | . | TRBV7-9 | TGTGCCAGCAGCTTAGACCCCTACTCCGGGTTCTCTGGAAACACCATATATTTT | CASSLDPYSGFSGNTIYF
TRBJ2-5 | few | . | TRBV6-5 | TGTGCCAGCAGGATATCAAAACTTGTGCGGACCCAGTACTTC | CASRISKLVRTQYF
TRBJ2-7 | many | . | TRBV2 | TGTGCCAGCAGTGGTATGGGGGGCTGGGAGCAGTACTTC | CASSGMGGWEQYF
TRBJ1-2 | . | TRBD1 | TRBV25-1 | TGTGCCAGCAGTGATAGGACCGGGACAGCGTTTCCTAAGGAGAATGGCTACACCTTC | CASSDRTGTAFPKENGYTF
TRBJ2-5 | . | . | TRBV15 | TGTGCCACCAGCAGAGACGTTCGGGCGGAGACCCAGTACTTC | CATSRDVRAETQYF
TRBJ2-7 | few | . | TRBV10-3 | TGTGCCATCAGTGGGCAGGGAAGGGCCTACGAGCAGTACTTC | CAISGQGRAYEQYF
TRBJ2-3 | . | TRBD1 | TRBV24-1 | TGTGCCACCAGTGATTTGCGGACAGGGCTGGCAGATACGCAGTATTTT | CATSDLRTGLADTQYF
TRBJ1-2 | few | . | TRBV6-5 | TGTGCCAGCAGTTACACAAACTATGGCTACACCTTC | CASSYTNYGYTF
TRBJ2-7 | . | . | TRBV4-1 | TGCGCCAGCAGCCAAGCAGGTGGTAGGACCTACGAGCAGTACTTC | CASSQAGGRTYEQYF
TRBJ1-4 | few | . | TRBV20-1 | TGCAGTGCTAGAGATCTGGGCAATGAAAAACTGTTTTTT | CSARDLGNEKLFF
TRBJ1-1 | few | . | TRBV3-1 | TGTGCCAGCAGACGTTCCGGGGGTGGGACGAGCACTGAAGCTTTCTTT | CASRRSGGGTSTEAFF
TRBJ2-1 | few | TRBD2 | TRBV16 | TGTGCCAGCAGCCGGGTCGGGGGGTACAATGAGCAGTTCTTC | CASSRVGGYNEQFF
TRBJ2-1 | few | TRBD2 | TRBV4-3 | TGCGCCAGCAGCCAAGATCAGAGCGGGAGGGCTAGTGAGCAGTTCTTC | CASSQDQSGRASEQFF
TRBJ2-5 | few | TRBD2 | TRBV4-3 | TGCGCCAGCAGCCAAGACGCCCCTCTAGCGGGAGGGCCCCAAGAGACCCAGTACTTC | CASSQDAPLAGGPQETQYF
TRBJ2-3 | . | TRBD2 | TRBV6-1 | TGTGCCAGCAGTGAAGCGAGCGGGGGGGCCACAGATACGCAGTATTTT | CASSEASGGATDTQYF
TRBJ1-2 | few | . | TRBV27 | TGTGCCAGCAGAGAGCCGGGTCAACAAGGCTACACCTTC | CASREPGQQGYTF
TRBJ2-7 | few | TRBD2 | TRBV7-8 | TGTGCCAGCAGCTTAGCGTGGCTAGCGGGAGGTGCCTACGAGCAGTACTTC | CASSLAWLAGGAYEQYF
TRBJ2-2 | few | . | TRBV6-6 | TGTGCCAGCAGTTATAGGCCCGCGAACACCGGGGAGCTGTTTTTT | CASSYRPANTGELFF
TRBJ1-1 | . | TRBD1 | TRBV6-5 | TGTGCCAGCAGTTCTTCAGGGGGACTGAACACTGAAGCTTTCTTT | CASSSSGGLNTEAFF
TRBJ1-2 | few | . | TRBV19 | TGTGCCAGTAGTACGTCGGAAGCTAACTATGGCTACACCTTC | CASSTSEANYGYTF
TRBJ2-7 | . | TRBD1 | TRBV20-1 | TGCAGTGCCACTACAGGGGGCGGTTACGAGCAGTACTTC | CSATTGGGYEQYF
TRBJ2-7 | few | TRBD2 | TRBV9 | TGTGCCAGCAGCGTTACCGGACTAGCGTCTATACACGAGCAGTACTTC | CASSVTGLASIHEQYF
TRBJ1-1 | many | TRBD1 | TRBV9 | TGTGCCAGCAGCGTCGGGACAGTTCCACACCAAGAAGCTTTCTTT | CASSVGTVPHQEAFF
TRBJ1-2 | few | TRBD1 | TRBV15 | TGTGCCACCAGCAGTACGCCCAGGACAGGGGGCGGCTACACCTTC | CATSSTPRTGGGYTF
TRBJ2-1 | few | . | TRBV5-6 | TGTGCCAGCAGCTTGCGCCCTCGACAGGAGGGGAATGAGCAGTTCTTC | CASSLRPRQEGNEQFF
TRBJ1-5 | few | TRBD1 | TRBV5-5 | TGTGCCAGCAGCCTCAGGACAGGGGGCCCGCGGCAGCCCCAGCATTTT | CASSLRTGGPRQPQHF
TRBJ2-5 | . | . | TRBV5-1 | TGCGCCAGCAGCTTTAATCCCCAAGAGACCCAGTACTTC | CASSFNPQETQYF